Listed below are T cell receptor beta chains from one sample, sequenced in a study of blood T cell repertoires in COVID-19. The protocol was immunoSEQ multiplex PCR, while the TCRdb copy is restricted to in-frame clones and leaves out a portion. This table has roughly 180,000 clones, around 88% appearing once. Sample: peripheral blood. These receptors were obtained from a young woman with acute or convalescent COVID-19. CDR3s include the opening cysteine and the closing phenylalanine or tryptophan. D genes are given only for firm matches. For some rows the clone size is stated as once, few or many, or as a class when expanded; others skip it.

>TRBV6-5|once|15|TRBD2|TRBJ2-1
TGTGCCAGCAATCCACTAGCGGCGACTCTCAATGAGCAGTTCTTC
CASNPLAATLNEQFF
>TRBV5-1|NA|13|NA|TRBJ2-5
TGCGCCAGCAGCTTGGCCGTAGAAGAGACCCAGTACTTC
CASSLAVEETQYF
>TRBV6-5|NA|15|NA|TRBJ1-3
TGTGCCAGCAGTTACTCGGGCCAGGTAGTTGGCACCATATATTTT
CASSYSGQVVGTIYF
>TRBV5-6|NA|15|TRBD1|TRBJ2-2
TGTGCCAGCAGCTTACAGGGGAAGAACACCGGGGAGCTGTTTTTT
CASSLQGKNTGELFF
>TRBV28|NA|12|NA|TRBJ1-1
TGTGCCAGCAGTTACTTACAGGGCAAAGCTTTCTTT
CASSYLQGKAFF
>TRBV11-2|NA|16|NA|TRBJ1-4
TGTGCCAGCAGCCCCCTGGGGGCCGCAACTAATGAAAAACTGTTTTTT
CASSPLGAATNEKLFF
>TRBV12-3/TRBV12-4|NA|13|NA|TRBJ2-2
TGTGCCAGCACCAGTTCCAACACCGGGGAGCTGTTTTTT
CASTSSNTGELFF
>TRBV20-1|NA|16|NA|TRBJ1-6
TGCAGTGCTAGTCACCTCCAGGCAGGGATAGATTCACCCCTCCACTTT
CSASHLQAGIDSPLHF
>TRBV21-1|NA|14|NA|TRBJ2-2
TGTGCCAGCAGCGGACCGGGGGGTCCCGGGGAGCTGTTTTTT
CASSGPGGPGELFF
>TRBV19|NA|16|NA|TRBJ1-1
TGTGCCAGTAGTATTCAGTACGCGGGGGCTGAAGTGAGGGCTTTCTTT
CASSIQYAGAEVRAFF
>TRBV24-1|once|15|NA|TRBJ2-1
TGTGCCACCAGTTTATCGGGATTCTCCTACAATGAGCAGTTCTTC
CATSLSGFSYNEQFF
>TRBV15|NA|11|NA|TRBJ1-1
TGTGCCACCGCTCGGGGTACTGAAGCTTTCTTT
CATARGTEAFF
>TRBV9|NA|12|NA|TRBJ1-1
TGTGCCAGCAGCGTAGACAGCACTGAAGCTTTCTTT
CASSVDSTEAFF
>TRBV5-1|NA|16|TRBD1|TRBJ2-6
TGCGCCAGCAGCTTAAGACAGGGGTCTGGGGCCAACGTCCTGACTTTC
CASSLRQGSGANVLTF
>TRBV28|NA|15|TRBD2|TRBJ2-1
TGTGCCAACTCTGCCGGGACTAGCGGATACAATGAGCAGTTCTTC
CANSAGTSGYNEQFF
>TRBV5-1|NA|14|NA|TRBJ1-1
TGCGCCAGCAGTAGACAGGCTGAAAACACTGAAGCTTTCTTT
CASSRQAENTEAFF
>TRBV28|NA|17|NA|TRBJ2-6
TGTGCCAGCAGTCCCCGCCACTCGGGCTCTGGGGCCAACGTCCTGACTTTC
CASSPRHSGSGANVLTF
>TRBV24-1|NA|17|NA|TRBJ2-3
TGTGCCACCGGAAGGATGGAACAGAGCGGCAGCACAGATACGCAGTATTTT
CATGRMEQSGSTDTQYF
>TRBV29-1|NA|15|NA|TRBJ2-1
TGCAGCGTAGAAATGAGGCAATCAAAGCCGAATGAGCAGTTCTTC
CSVEMRQSKPNEQFF
>TRBV5-4|NA|14|TRBD1|TRBJ1-6
TGTGCCAGCAGCCCTCAGGGGGCGCCTTCACCCCTCCACTTT
CASSPQGAPSPLHF
>TRBV18|NA|15|TRBD2|TRBJ2-7
TGTGCCAGCTCACCACGACTAGCGGGAATTCTCGAGCAGTACTTC
CASSPRLAGILEQYF
>TRBV5-1|NA|13|NA|TRBJ2-5
TGCGCCAGCAGCTTTGGCAGTCAAGAGACCCAGTACTTC
CASSFGSQETQYF
>TRBV5-6|NA|13|NA|TRBJ1-5
TGTGCCAGCAGCTTGAACAGCCATCAGCCCCAGCATTTT
CASSLNSHQPQHF
>TRBV11-2|NA|12|NA|TRBJ2-7
TGTGCCAGCAGCTTACTTGCCGGCGAGCAGTACTTC
CASSLLAGEQYF
>TRBV11-3|NA|14|TRBD1|TRBJ1-1
TGTGCCAGCAGCCGACAGGGGACGAACACTGAAGCTTTCTTT
CASSRQGTNTEAFF
>TRBV5-4|NA|16|NA|TRBJ2-4
TGTGCCAGCAGCTTCAGGGCAGGGATAGCCAAAAACATTCAGTACTTC
CASSFRAGIAKNIQYF
>TRBV4-2|NA|13|NA|TRBJ2-2
TGTGCCAGCAGCCCGCGGACTACCGGGGAGCTGTTTTTT
CASSPRTTGELFF
>TRBV24-1|once|15|NA|TRBJ2-1
TGTGCCACCGGGGGGGGGCCGGGATTGAGCAATGAGCAGTTCTTC
CATGGGPGLSNEQFF
>TRBV28|NA|14|TRBD2|TRBJ2-3
TGTGCCAGCTCCCCGGGGGGGAGTGGGGATACGCAGTATTTT
CASSPGGSGDTQYF
>TRBV30|NA|14|TRBD2|TRBJ2-7
TGTGCCTGGAGCCCGCGGACTAGACTTTACGAGCAGTACTTC
CAWSPRTRLYEQYF
>TRBV18|NA|14|NA|TRBJ1-1
TGTGCCAGCTCACCACTCCGCTGGAGCACTGAAGCTTTCTTT
CASSPLRWSTEAFF
>TRBV29-1|NA|15|TRBD1|TRBJ2-1
TGCAGCGTTGTCCTGGGACAGGGCATCTACAATGAGCAGTTCTTC
CSVVLGQGIYNEQFF
>TRBV7-9|NA|15|NA|TRBJ2-7
TGTGCCAGCAGCCTACCCTCTCAGGGAACCTACGAGCAGTACTTC
CASSLPSQGTYEQYF
>TRBV5-8|NA|11|NA|TRBJ1-2
TGTGCCAGCAGCTTTGCCCCTATCTACACCTTC
CASSFAPIYTF
>TRBV5-1|NA|13|TRBD1|TRBJ1-1
TGCGCCAGCAGCTTGTCAGGGGGGTTGCTGGCTTTCTTT
CASSLSGGLLAFF
>TRBV20-1|many|8|NA|TRBJ1-5
TGCGCCCTGAGGCCCCAGCATTTT
CALRPQHF
>TRBV10-3|NA|13|NA|TRBJ2-1
TGTGCCATCAGTGAGTCCGGAGTCAATGAGCAGTTCTTC
CAISESGVNEQFF
>TRBV5-1|NA|14|NA|TRBJ2-1
TGCGCCAGCAGCTTTAGACTAGATTACAATGAGCAGTTCTTC
CASSFRLDYNEQFF
>TRBV29-1|NA|15|TRBD1|TRBJ1-2
TGCAGCGTTGAAGACGGACAGGGCAACTCTTATGGCTACACCTTC
CSVEDGQGNSYGYTF
>TRBV28|NA|12|TRBD1|TRBJ1-1
TGTGCCAGCAGCCTCAACAGGGGGAAAACTTTCTTT
CASSLNRGKTFF
>TRBV11-3|NA|14|TRBD2|TRBJ2-7
TGTGCCAGCACCACAGCTAGCGGAGACTACGAGCAGTACTTC
CASTTASGDYEQYF
>TRBV3-1/TRBV3-2|NA|14|NA|TRBJ2-1
TGTGCCAGCAGCCACCCGGGAACCGAGCGGGAGCAGTTCTTC
CASSHPGTEREQFF
>TRBV19|NA|12|TRBD1|TRBJ2-7
TGTGCCATCAGGGACAGGGAAAACGAGCAGTACTTC
CAIRDRENEQYF
>TRBV9|once|16|TRBD1|TRBJ2-2
TGTGCCAGCAGCAACCGGGACAGGGTTAGTGCCGGGGAGCTGTTTTTT
CASSNRDRVSAGELFF
>TRBV21-1|NA|15|NA|TRBJ1-3
TGTGCCACCGGCGGGGATGGAACCTCTGGAAACACCATATATTTT
CATGGDGTSGNTIYF
>TRBV4-1|NA|12|NA|TRBJ1-2
TGCGCCAGCAGCCAGGGGGCGAGAGGCTACACCTTC
CASSQGARGYTF
>TRBV5-8|NA|14|TRBD1|TRBJ2-5
TGTGCCAGCAGCGTCTCAGGGGGCTTGGAGACCCAGTACTTC
CASSVSGGLETQYF
>TRBV7-2|NA|14|NA|TRBJ2-7
TGTGCCAGCATACCCACAGGTGGAAAAGACGAGCAGTACTTC
CASIPTGGKDEQYF
>TRBV10-3|NA|15|NA|TRBJ2-7
TGTGCCATCACACTAGGGACTTCCCAAGCCTACGAGCAGTACTTC
CAITLGTSQAYEQYF
>TRBV5-1|NA|18|NA|TRBJ2-3
TGCGCCAGCAGCTTGAGGTTTCCTTCTCAGGGTAGCACAGATACGCAGTATTTT
CASSLRFPSQGSTDTQYF
>TRBV10-3|NA|12|NA|TRBJ1-6
TGTGCCATCGCGGCGACCAATTCACCCCTCCACTTT
CAIAATNSPLHF
>TRBV4-2|NA|17|TRBD1|TRBJ2-7
TGTGCCAGCAGCCAAGAGCCGACAGGGGGGGTGACCTACGAGCAGTACTTC
CASSQEPTGGVTYEQYF
>TRBV6-5|once|14|TRBD1|TRBJ1-1
TGTGCCAGCACCACAGGGGTTGGATTCACTGAAGCTTTCTTT
CASTTGVGFTEAFF
>TRBV7-9|NA|17|TRBD1|TRBJ2-1
TGTGCCAGCAGCTTAACGTTTTTTAGGACAGGGTTCAATGAGCAGTTCTTC
CASSLTFFRTGFNEQFF
>TRBV5-1|NA|16|NA|TRBJ1-2
TGCGCCAGCAGCTTGGCCTTACAGGCGGGGACTTATGGCTACACCTTC
CASSLALQAGTYGYTF
>TRBV18|few|14|NA|TRBJ1-1
TGTGCCAGCTCACCTCGAGGTCTAAGGGAGAGAACTTTCTTT
CASSPRGLRERTFF
>TRBV7-2|few|13|NA|TRBJ1-4
TGTGCCAGCAGCTCCCGACGGGATGAAAAACTGTTTTTT
CASSSRRDEKLFF
>TRBV6-5|once|13|NA|TRBJ1-2
TGTGCCAGCAGAAAGCAGGGGAACTATGGCTACACCTTC
CASRKQGNYGYTF